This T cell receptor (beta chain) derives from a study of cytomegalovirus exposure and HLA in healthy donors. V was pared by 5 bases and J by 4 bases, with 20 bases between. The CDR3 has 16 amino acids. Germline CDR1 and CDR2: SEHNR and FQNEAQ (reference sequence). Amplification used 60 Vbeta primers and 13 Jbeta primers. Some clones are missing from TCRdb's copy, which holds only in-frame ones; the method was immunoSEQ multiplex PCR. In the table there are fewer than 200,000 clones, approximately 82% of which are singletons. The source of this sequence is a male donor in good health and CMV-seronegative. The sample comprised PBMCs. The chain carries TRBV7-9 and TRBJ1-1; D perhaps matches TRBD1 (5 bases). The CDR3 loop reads CASSRGGTGLGTEAFF. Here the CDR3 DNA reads TGTGCCAGCAGCCGGGGGGGTACGGGGCTTGGCACTGAAGCTTTCTTT. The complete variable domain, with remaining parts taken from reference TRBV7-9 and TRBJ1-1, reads DTGVSQNPRHKITKRGQNVTFRCDPISEHNRLYWYRQTLGQGPEFLTYFQNEAQLEKSRLLSDRFSAERPKGSFSTLEIQRTEQGDSAMYLCASSRGGTGLGTEAFFGQGTRLTVV.